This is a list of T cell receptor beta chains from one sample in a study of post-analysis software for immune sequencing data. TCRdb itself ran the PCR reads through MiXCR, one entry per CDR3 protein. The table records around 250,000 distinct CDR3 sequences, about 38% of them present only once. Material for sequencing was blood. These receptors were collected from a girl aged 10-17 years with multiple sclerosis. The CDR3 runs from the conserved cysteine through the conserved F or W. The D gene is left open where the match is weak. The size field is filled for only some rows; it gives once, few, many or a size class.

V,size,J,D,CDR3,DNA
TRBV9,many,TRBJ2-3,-,CASSAPILGRSDTQYF,TGTGCCAGCAGCGCCCCAATTTTGGGGAGGTCAGATACGCAGTATTTT
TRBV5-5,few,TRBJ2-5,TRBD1,CASSWDREWETQYF,TGTGCCAGCAGCTGGGACAGGGAGTGGGAGACCCAGTACTTC
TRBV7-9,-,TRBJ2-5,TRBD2,CASRLTSGGKETQYF,TGTGCCAGCAGGCTCACTAGCGGGGGTAAAGAGACCCAGTACTTC
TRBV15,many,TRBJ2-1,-,CATSRDLRLPEQFF,TGTGCCACCAGCAGAGATCTGAGACTCCCTGAGCAGTTCTTC
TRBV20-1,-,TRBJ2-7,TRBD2,CSAPTRTSGRSYEQYF,TGCAGTGCTCCAACAAGGACTAGCGGGCGATCCTACGAGCAGTACTTC
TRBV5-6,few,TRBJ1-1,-,CASNLGQLNTEAFF,TGTGCCAGCAATTTAGGACAGCTGAACACTGAAGCTTTCTTT
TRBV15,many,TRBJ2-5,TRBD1,CATSRTGNQETQYF,TGTGCCACCAGCAGGACAGGGAACCAAGAGACCCAGTACTTC
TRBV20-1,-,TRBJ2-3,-,CSANLGQSWVDTQYF,TGCAGTGCAAACCTCGGACAGTCGTGGGTAGATACGCAGTATTTT
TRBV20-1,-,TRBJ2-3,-,CSASMPQSTDTQYF,TGCAGTGCTTCAATGCCTCAGAGCACAGATACGCAGTATTTT
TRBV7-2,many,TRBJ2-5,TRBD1,CASSFGPGGTQYF,TGTGCCAGCAGCTTTGGGCCAGGGGGGACCCAGTACTTC
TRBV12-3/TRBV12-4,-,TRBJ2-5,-,CASSFMWEETQYF,TGTGCCAGCAGTTTTATGTGGGAAGAGACCCAGTACTTC
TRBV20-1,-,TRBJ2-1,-,CSARDNSNEQFF,TGCAGTGCTAGAGATAACTCCAATGAGCAGTTCTTC
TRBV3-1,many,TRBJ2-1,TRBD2,CASSHRTRLNEQFF,TGTGCCAGCAGCCACCGGACTAGACTCAATGAGCAGTTCTTC
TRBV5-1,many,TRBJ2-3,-,CASSSQGTDTQYF,TGCGCCAGCAGCTCTCAGGGCACAGATACGCAGTATTTT
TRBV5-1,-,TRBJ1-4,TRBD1,CASSQGARTNEKLFF,TGCGCCAGCAGTCAGGGGGCGCGTACTAATGAAAAACTGTTTTTT
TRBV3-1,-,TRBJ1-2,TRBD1,CASSTRDRGHDGYTF,TGTGCCAGCAGCACTCGGGACAGGGGCCACGATGGCTACACCTTC
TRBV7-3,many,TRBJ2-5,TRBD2,CASSLGGEGTQYF,TGTGCCAGCAGCTTAGGCGGGGAGGGGACCCAGTACTTC
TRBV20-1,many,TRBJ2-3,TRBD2,CSATSLAGDTDTQYF,TGCAGTGCTACCTCTCTAGCGGGGGACACAGATACGCAGTATTTT
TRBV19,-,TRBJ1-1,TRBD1,CASTGDSEAFF,TGTGCCAGTACCGGGGACAGTGAAGCTTTCTTT
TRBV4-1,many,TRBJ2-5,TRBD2,CASSQAAGYQETQYF,TGCGCCAGCAGCCAAGCAGCGGGGTACCAAGAGACCCAGTACTTC
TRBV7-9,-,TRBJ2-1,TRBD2,CASSHGGSGAPYNEQFF,TGTGCCAGCAGCCATGGAGGAAGCGGGGCACCCTACAATGAGCAGTTCTTC
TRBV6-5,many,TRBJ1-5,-,CASRRSVRGSQPQHF,TGTGCCAGCAGAAGGAGTGTAAGGGGGAGTCAGCCCCAGCATTTT
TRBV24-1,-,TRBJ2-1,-,CATSDGGKDEQFF,TGTGCCACCAGTGATGGGGGCAAAGATGAGCAGTTCTTC
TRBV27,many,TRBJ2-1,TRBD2,CASQRGGNHNEQFF,TGTGCCAGTCAACGGGGGGGAAATCACAATGAGCAGTTCTTC
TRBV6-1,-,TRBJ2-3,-,CASSERGIGRGNTDTQYF,TGTGCCAGCAGTGAAAGAGGGATTGGACGGGGGAACACAGATACGCAGTATTTT
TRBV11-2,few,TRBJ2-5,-,CASSLGTATQYF,TGTGCCAGCAGCTTGGGTACCGCGACCCAGTACTTC
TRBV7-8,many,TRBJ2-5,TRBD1,CASSSGTGTSMVETQYF,TGTGCCAGCAGCTCCGGGACAGGGACCTCCATGGTGGAGACCCAGTACTTC
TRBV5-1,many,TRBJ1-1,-,CASIDEGNTEAFF,TGCGCCAGCATTGATGAGGGGAACACTGAAGCTTTCTTT
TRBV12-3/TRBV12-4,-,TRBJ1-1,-,CASSFSRGEAFF,TGTGCCAGCAGCTTTTCACGGGGTGAAGCTTTCTTT
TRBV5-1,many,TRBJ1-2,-,CASSQAAVNYGYTF,TGCGCCAGCAGCCAGGCGGCCGTTAACTATGGCTACACCTTC
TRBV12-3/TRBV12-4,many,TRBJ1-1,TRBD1,CASSDRQGNTEAFF,TGTGCCAGCAGTGATCGACAGGGGAACACTGAAGCTTTCTTT
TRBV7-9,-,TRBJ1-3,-,CASRETGSVGNTIYF,TGTGCCAGCAGAGAAACAGGGAGTGTTGGAAACACCATATATTTT
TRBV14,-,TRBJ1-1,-,CASSQGIGSAEAFF,TGTGCCAGCAGCCAAGGAATCGGTTCTGCTGAAGCTTTCTTT
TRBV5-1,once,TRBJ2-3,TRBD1,CASSLVSGGRTDTQYF,TGCGCCAGCAGCTTGGTGTCAGGGGGCCGCACAGATACGCAGTATTTT
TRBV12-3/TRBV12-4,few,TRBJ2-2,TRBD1,CASSSGGAGGELFF,TGTGCCAGCAGTTCAGGGGGCGCCGGCGGGGAGCTGTTTTTT
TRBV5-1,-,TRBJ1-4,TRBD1,CASSLDPYSTGRNEKLFF,TGCGCCAGCAGCTTGGACCCCTATTCGACAGGGCGGAATGAAAAACTGTTTTTT
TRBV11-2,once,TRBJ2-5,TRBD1,CASSLGATGRETQYF,TGTGCCAGCAGCTTAGGGGCGACAGGGCGGGAGACCCAGTACTTC
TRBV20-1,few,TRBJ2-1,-,CSAGAHNAQFF,TGCAGTGCCGGGGCTCACAATGCGCAGTTCTTC
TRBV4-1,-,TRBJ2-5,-,CASSPRKNVETQYF,TGCGCCAGCAGCCCCCGAAAAAATGTGGAGACCCAGTACTTC
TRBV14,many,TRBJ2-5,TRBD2,CASSPGLAGTETQYF,TGTGCCAGCAGCCCCGGCCTAGCGGGAACTGAGACCCAGTACTTC
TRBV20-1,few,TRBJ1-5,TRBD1,CSARTGSEPQHF,TGCAGTGCTAGGACAGGGTCGGAGCCCCAGCATTTT
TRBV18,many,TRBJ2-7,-,CASSPFTSPYEQYF,TGTGCCAGCTCACCTTTTACCTCTCCCTACGAGCAGTACTTC
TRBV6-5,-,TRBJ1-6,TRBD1,CASSSARTGRQTPLHF,TGTGCCAGCAGTTCCGCCAGGACAGGGAGACAGACACCCCTCCACTTT
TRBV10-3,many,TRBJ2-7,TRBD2,CAISETSEHYEQYF,TGTGCCATCAGTGAGACTAGCGAGCACTACGAGCAGTACTTC
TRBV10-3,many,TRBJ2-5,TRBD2,CASTGREGETQYF,TGTGCCTCCACGGGCCGGGAGGGGGAGACCCAGTACTTC
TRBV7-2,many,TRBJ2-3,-,CASSLEYSTDTQYF,TGTGCCAGCAGCTTAGAGTACAGCACAGATACGCAGTATTTT
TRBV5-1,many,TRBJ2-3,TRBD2,CASSPGLAEYTDTQYF,TGCGCCAGCAGCCCGGGACTAGCGGAATACACAGATACGCAGTATTTT
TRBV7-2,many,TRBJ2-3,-,CASSLAGSVPDTQYF,TGTGCCAGCAGCTTAGCGGGAAGCGTTCCAGATACGCAGTATTTT
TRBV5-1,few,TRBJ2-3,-,CASSLELPSANTDTQYF,TGCGCCAGCAGCTTGGAACTACCCAGTGCTAACACAGATACGCAGTATTTT
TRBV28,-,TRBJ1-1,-,CASSLRLNTEAFF,TGTGCCAGCAGTTTAAGGCTGAACACTGAAGCTTTCTTT
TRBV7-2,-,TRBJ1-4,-,CASRLAPGEKLFF,TGTGCCAGCAGACTTGCCCCGGGTGAAAAACTGTTTTTT
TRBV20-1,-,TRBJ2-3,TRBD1,CSASSKGATDTQYF,TGCAGTGCTTCTTCCAAGGGGGCCACAGATACGCAGTATTTT
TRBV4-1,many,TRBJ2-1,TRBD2,CASSQDPAGGSVAFF,TGCGCCAGCAGCCAAGACCCAGCGGGAGGCTCCGTTGCGTTCTTC
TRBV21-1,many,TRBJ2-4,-,CASSKDESAAKNIQYF,TGTGCCAGCAGCAAAGATGAGAGCGCGGCCAAAAACATTCAGTACTTC
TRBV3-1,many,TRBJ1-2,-,CASSQDRLYGYTF,TGTGCCAGCAGCCAAGACCGACTGTATGGCTACACCTTC
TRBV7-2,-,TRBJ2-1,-,CASSLRPGSPVTDEQFF,TGTGCCAGCAGCCTCAGGCCGGGCTCCCCGGTAACCGATGAGCAGTTCTTC
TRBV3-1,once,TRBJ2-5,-,CASSQDLREREQYF,TGCGCCAGCAGCCAAGATCTAAGAGAAAGGGAGCAGTACTTC